Listed below are T cell receptor beta chains from one sample, sequenced in a study of blood T cell repertoires in COVID-19. Sequencing was performed with immunoSEQ multiplex PCR; in TCRdb, only in-frame clones are kept and a portion is missing. The data hold 300,000 to 400,000 clones, with roughly 88% observed a single time. Material for sequencing was PBMCs or T cells enriched from blood (not recorded which). Every receptor here comes from a woman between 25 and 40 years old with acute COVID-19. CDR3s include the opening cysteine and the closing phenylalanine or tryptophan. The D gene is left open where the match is weak. Some rows have no size entry. The others give once, few or many, or a class for an expanded clone.

abundance: -; j_gene: TRBJ1-1; v_gene: TRBV4-2; d_gene: -; CDR3aa: CASSQTRGGAETEAFF; CDR3nt: TGTGCCAGCAGCCAAACCCGGGGGGGGGCAGAGACTGAAGCTTTCTTT
abundance: few; j_gene: TRBJ1-6; v_gene: TRBV30; d_gene: -; CDR3aa: CAWSTGVSPLHF; CDR3nt: TGTGCCTGGAGTACGGGGGTTTCACCCCTCCACTTT
abundance: -; j_gene: TRBJ2-1; v_gene: TRBV15; d_gene: -; CDR3aa: CATSRVDSNEQFF; CDR3nt: TGTGCCACCAGCAGAGTGGACAGCAATGAGCAGTTCTTC
abundance: once; j_gene: TRBJ1-5; v_gene: TRBV4-1; d_gene: TRBD1; CDR3aa: CASSPRQGFSNQPQHF; CDR3nt: TGCGCCAGCAGCCCCCGACAGGGGTTCAGCAATCAGCCCCAGCATTTT
abundance: -; j_gene: TRBJ1-1; v_gene: TRBV5-1; d_gene: TRBD1; CDR3aa: CASSFWGTGGNTEAFF; CDR3nt: TGCGCCAGCAGCTTCTGGGGGACAGGGGGGAACACTGAAGCTTTCTTT
abundance: -; j_gene: TRBJ2-1; v_gene: TRBV21-1; d_gene: -; CDR3aa: CASSNSGGPYEQFF; CDR3nt: TGTGCCAGCAGCAACTCAGGGGGGCCCTATGAGCAGTTCTTC
abundance: -; j_gene: TRBJ2-3; v_gene: TRBV7-2; d_gene: TRBD2; CDR3aa: CASSPLTSGGSGDTQYF; CDR3nt: TGTGCCAGCAGCCCCTTGACTAGCGGGGGATCAGGGGATACGCAGTATTTT
abundance: few; j_gene: TRBJ2-1; v_gene: TRBV20-1; d_gene: -; CDR3aa: CSASSRASSNEQFF; CDR3nt: TGCAGTGCTAGTAGCAGGGCTTCATCCAATGAGCAGTTCTTC
abundance: few; j_gene: TRBJ2-2; v_gene: TRBV2; d_gene: TRBD2; CDR3aa: CASEGSGGDAGELFF; CDR3nt: TGTGCCAGCGAAGGTAGCGGGGGGGATGCCGGGGAGCTGTTTTTT
abundance: -; j_gene: TRBJ1-6; v_gene: TRBV11-1; d_gene: TRBD1; CDR3aa: CASSWDKGAGNSPLHF; CDR3nt: TGTGCCAGCAGCTGGGATAAGGGGGCTGGTAATTCACCCCTCCACTTT
abundance: -; j_gene: TRBJ1-4; v_gene: TRBV19; d_gene: -; CDR3aa: CASSREGVDEKLFF; CDR3nt: TGTGCCAGTAGTCGTGAGGGAGTGGATGAAAAACTGTTTTTT